These 19 T cell receptor beta chains originate from one sample sequenced in a study of blood T cell repertoires in COVID-19. TCRdb's copy holds only in-frame clones and misses some; the assay was immunoSEQ multiplex PCR. The sample has about 290,000 clones, around nine tenths seen once. Sample: peripheral blood. The receptors stem from a woman between 40 and 50 years old who had recovered from COVID-19.

The chain links TRBV13 to TRBJ2-4; 13 bases map to TRBD2. Trimming took 4 bases from V and 8 from J; bases not matched to a gene: 17. This CDR3 contains 19 residues. Germline V gene data show CDR1 as PRHDT and CDR2 as FYEKMQ (reference sequence). CDR3 sequence reads: CASSSLTSGRPNGIDIQYF. The CDR3 DNA is TGTGCCAGCAGCTCCCTGACTAGCGGGAGGCCTAATGGAATCGACATTCAGTACTTC. Looking up the rest from reference TRBV13 and TRBJ2-4 gives the full variable domain: AAGVIQSPRHLIKEKRETATLKCYPIPRHDTVYWYQQGPGQDPQFLISFYEKMQSDKGSIPDRFSAQQFSDYHSELNMSSLELGDSALYFCASSSLTSGRPNGIDIQYFGAGTRLSVL.

This chain links TRBV3-1 (or the pseudogene TRBV3-2) with TRBJ1-1; D uncertain. V dropped 4 bases and J dropped 4 bases, with 19 bases sitting between them. The CDR3 contains 16 residues. CDR1 is LGHDT and CDR2 is YNNKEL in the germline V gene (reference sequence). This CDR3 is CASSLSTTIPGTEAFF. CDR3 bases: TGTGCCAGCAGCCTCAGTACTACTATCCCGGGCACTGAAGCTTTCTTT.

The rearrangement joins TRBV27 to TRBJ2-5; 7 bases map to TRBD1. CDR1 and CDR2 (germline): MNHEY, SMNVEV (reference sequence). J was trimmed by 5 bases and V by 5 bases; bases with no gene match: 11. The length of the CDR3 is 15 residues. The DNA of the CDR3 is TGTGCCAGCAGTCGTATCAGGGGGACGGTGGAGACCCAGTACTTC. Protein: CASSRIRGTVETQYF.

The chain combines TRBV5-1 with TRBJ2-1; 10 bases are a match to TRBD1. Germline assignment: CDR1 SGHRS and CDR2 YFSETQ. With V trimmed by 2 bases and J by 9 bases, 8 bases remained unmatched. CDR3 size: 15 residues. The CDR3 reads CASSLGTGEIFEQFF. The CDR3 DNA sequence: TGCGCCAGCAGCTTAGGGACAGGGGAGATCTTTGAGCAGTTCTTC. The entire variable domain, with the rest obtained from reference TRBV5-1 and TRBJ2-1, is as follows: KAGVTQTPRYLIKTRGQQVTLSCSPISGHRSVSWYQQTPGQGLQFLFEYFSETQRNKGNFPGRFSGRQFSNSRSEMNVSTLELGDSALYLCASSLGTGEIFEQFFGPGTRLTVL.

This clone has only a few counts. The gene calls are TRBV16 and TRBJ1-5, with TRBD1 identical over 7 bases. The length of the CDR3 is 15 residues. The V segment lost 0 bases and the J segment 6 bases; nucleotides outside the gene matches: 5. Germline loops: CDR1 KGHSY, CDR2 FQNENV. The CDR3 region has the DNA TGTGCCAGCAGCCAATCGGAAGGGGGCAGTCAGCCCCAGCATTTT. Amino acid sequence: CASSQSEGGSQPQHF.

This clone was recorded only once. This chain links TRBV5-1 with TRBJ2-7; 8 nucleotides match TRBD2. CDR3 size: 15 residues. In germline, CDR1 is SGHRS, CDR2 YFSETQ. The V gene end was trimmed by 4 bases and the J gene end by 3 bases; junction bases not matched to a gene: 9. This CDR3 is CASSQVAGISYEQYF. CDR3 DNA sequence: TGCGCCAGCAGCCAAGTAGCGGGAATTAGCTACGAGCAGTACTTC.

V usage is TRBV5-4 and J usage is TRBJ2-2; TRBD2 aligns across 10 bases. Germline loops: CDR1 SGHNT, CDR2 YYREEE (reference sequence). The V segment lost 4 bases and the J segment 2 bases; nucleotides outside the gene matches: 5. The CDR3 contains 16 residues. The CDR3 protein is CASSAGLAQNTGELFF. CDR3 DNA: TGTGCCAGCAGCGCGGGACTAGCGCAAAACACCGGGGAGCTGTTTTTT.

V usage is TRBV27 and J usage is TRBJ1-6; the D gene is possibly TRBD1 (5 bases). Trimming left V 5 bases short and J 7 bases short, with 15 bases between. Germline assignment: CDR1 MNHEY and CDR2 SMNVEV (reference sequence). The CDR3 loop spans 15 amino acids. The CDR3 DNA follows: TGTGCCAGCAGTCCCCGATGGGGGGGGAATTCACCCCTCCACTTT. This translates into CASSPRWGGNSPLHF.

V gene TRBV13 combines with J gene TRBJ1-3; D not certain. V lost 8 bases and J 0 bases, leaving 11 bases between the germline ends. This CDR3 spans 14 amino acids. Germline V CDR1 and CDR2: PRHDT, FYEKMQ (reference sequence). The CDR3 region has the DNA TGTGCCAGCTCAACCCCCAGCTCTGGAAACACCATATATTTT. This codes for CASSTPSSGNTIYF.

This clone was counted a single time. The rearrangement links TRBV5-4 to TRBJ2-3, with TRBD2 identical over 9 bases. V shed 0 bases, J shed 8 bases, and the junction held 10 bases outside the gene matches. The germline V gene has CDR1 SGHNT and CDR2 YYREEE (reference sequence). The CDR3 spans 16 residues. The CDR3 region is CASSLAGGRAGPTQYF. CDR3 coding DNA: TGTGCCAGCAGCTTGGCGGGCGGGAGGGCCGGGCCTACGCAGTATTTT.

The gene calls are TRBV7-6 and TRBJ2-1, with 10 nucleotides matching TRBD2. The V segment lost 4 bases and the J segment 3 bases; nucleotides outside the gene matches: 12. The CDR3 sequence is 18 residues long. CDR1 and CDR2 (germline): SGHVS, FNYEAQ. The CDR3 spells CASSSEGSGRTDYNEQFF. For the CDR3, the DNA is TGTGCCAGCAGCTCCGAAGGTAGCGGGAGGACCGACTACAATGAGCAGTTCTTC.

The CDR3 sequence: CASSSGGTYYEQYF. DNA of the CDR3: TGTGCCAGCAGCTCGGGCGGGACCTACTACGAGCAGTACTTC. The chain uses TRBV7-2 and TRBJ2-7; D might be TRBD2 (6 bases). Trimming took 4 bases from V and 3 from J, leaving 13 bases between them. Germline values: CDR1 SGHTA, CDR2 FQGNSA. CDR3 length: 14 residues.

This chain links TRBV19 with TRBJ2-1; D remains unclear. V lost 3 bases to trimming and J lost 2 bases, with 8 bases between them. The CDR3 runs to 14 residues. Per germline, CDR1 LNHDA and CDR2 SQIVND (reference sequence). CDR3 sequence reads: CASSIPPAYNEQFF. For the CDR3, the DNA is TGTGCCAGTAGTATCCCCCCAGCCTACAATGAGCAGTTCTTC.

The rearrangement joins TRBV4-1 to TRBJ2-4, with 11 bases fitting TRBD2. The germline gives CDR1 MGHRA, CDR2 YSYEKL. Losses at the gene ends were 4 bases for V and 8 bases for J; bases not matched to a gene: 7. The CDR3 has 15 residues. CDR3 region: CASSPPGTSGDIQYF. DNA for the CDR3: TGCGCCAGCAGCCCCCCAGGGACTAGCGGAGACATTCAGTACTTC.

The rearrangement joins TRBV11-3 to TRBJ2-3; a weak D match, TRBD2 (6 bases). V lost 5 bases and J lost 2, with 14 bases in between. Germline V lookup: CDR1 SGHNT, CDR2 YENEEA. The CDR3 runs 15 residues. CDR3 region: CASSQETGVTDTQYF. CDR3 nucleotide sequence: TGTGCCAGCAGCCAAGAGACGGGGGTCACAGATACGCAGTATTTT.

The gene calls are TRBV19 and TRBJ1-3, with 9 bases identical to TRBD1. This CDR3 has 15 residues. The J segment lost 4 bases and the V segment lost 6 bases, leaving 7 bases of the junction unmatched. Germline values: CDR1 LNHDA, CDR2 SQIVND (reference sequence). CDR3 protein: CASSRTGDGGNTIYF. DNA of the CDR3: TGTGCCAGTAGCCGGACAGGGGATGGAGGAAACACCATATATTTT.

The V gene is TRBV14, the J gene TRBJ2-2; 15 nucleotides match TRBD2. Trimming removed 0 bases from V and 7 bases from J; junction bases left unmatched: 3. Germline CDR1 SGHDN, CDR2 FVKESK. The CDR3 loop spans 17 amino acids. CDR3 amino acids: CASSQELGLAGGGELFF. In DNA form, the CDR3 reads TGTGCCAGCAGCCAAGAGTTGGGACTAGCGGGAGGCGGGGAGCTGTTTTTT.

The gene calls are TRBV19 and TRBJ1-2; 9 bases are a match to TRBD1. Per the germline V gene, CDR1 is LNHDA and CDR2 is SQIVND (reference sequence). With V trimmed by 6 bases and J by 7 bases, 12 bases remained unmatched. The CDR3 has 15 amino acids. The CDR3 reads CASRLRDRVEGGYTF. In DNA form, the CDR3 reads TGTGCCAGTAGATTGAGGGACAGGGTAGAGGGTGGCTACACCTTC.

The rearrangement uses TRBV6-5 and TRBJ2-3, with 12 nucleotides matching TRBD1. The CDR3 sequence is 15 residues long. Looked up from germline, CDR1 is MNHEY and CDR2 is SVGAGI. V lost 6 bases, J lost 2 bases, and 3 bases stayed unmatched. The DNA of the CDR3 is TGTGCCAGCAGAAAGGGACAGGGGGCCACAGATACGCAGTATTTT. As protein: CASRKGQGATDTQYF.